This T cell receptor beta chain came from a study of T cells after posttransplantation cyclophosphamide. General observations from the study: Later post-transplant blood repertoires were often dominated by donor CD8+ memory clones. Recipient CMV seropositivity and CMV reactivation strongly tracked TRB clonality. Tissue-infiltrating T cells from skin or gut overlapped little with blood T cells.

A remark on this clone: The antigen is unknown.

Method: immunoSEQ multiplex PCR; TCRdb's copy keeps in-frame clones and lacks some. The top ten clones hold around 2.8% of a sample with 50,000 to 65,000 clones, around 83% of them seen once. The CDR3 consists of 12 residues. Germline lookup yields CDR1 SQVTM and CDR2 ANQGSEA. J was trimmed by 7 bases and V by 3 bases; bases with no gene match: 5. The sequence was collected from a man aged 30 to 45 with a blood cancer, CMV-positive, and with a related stem cell donor. The gene calls are TRBV29-1 and TRBJ2-5, with 7 bases identical to TRBD1. The sample taken for sequencing was PBMCs. The DNA for the CDR3 is TGCAGCGTTGATACAGGGGAAACGACCCAGTACTTC. This encodes CSVDTGETTQYF.